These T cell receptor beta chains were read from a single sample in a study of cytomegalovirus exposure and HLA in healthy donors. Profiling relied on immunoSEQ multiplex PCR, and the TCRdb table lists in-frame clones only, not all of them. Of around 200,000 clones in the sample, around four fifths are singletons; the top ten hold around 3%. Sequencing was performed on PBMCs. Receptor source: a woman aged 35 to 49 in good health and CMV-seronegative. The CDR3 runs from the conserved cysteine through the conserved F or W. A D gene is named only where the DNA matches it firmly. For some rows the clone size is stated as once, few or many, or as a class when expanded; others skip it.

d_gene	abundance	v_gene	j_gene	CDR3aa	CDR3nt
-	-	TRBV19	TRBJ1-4	CASSVGAPGVQEKLFF	TGTGCCAGTAGTGTGGGGGCTCCGGGCGTCCAAGAAAAACTGTTTTTT
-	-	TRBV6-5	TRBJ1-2	CASSELEYYYGYTF	TGTGCCAGCAGTGAACTCGAATATTACTATGGCTACACCTTC
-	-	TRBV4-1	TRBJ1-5	CASSQDTIRTAGQPQHF	TGCGCCAGCAGCCAAGATACAATTCGGACTGCGGGGCAGCCCCAGCATTTT
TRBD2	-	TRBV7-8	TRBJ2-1	CASSSPRLAGVISYNEQFF	TGTGCCAGCAGTTCCCCGCGGCTAGCGGGAGTTATCAGCTACAATGAGCAGTTCTTC
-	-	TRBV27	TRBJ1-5	CASRLSRLQPQHF	TGTGCCAGCAGGTTATCCAGGCTTCAGCCCCAGCATTTT
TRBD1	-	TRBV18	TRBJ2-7	CASSPPGQGMIYEQYF	TGTGCCAGCTCACCTCCCGGACAGGGAATGATTTACGAGCAGTACTTC
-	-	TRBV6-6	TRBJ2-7	CASSYAGSEQYF	TGTGCCAGCAGTTACGCAGGGTCCGAGCAGTACTTC
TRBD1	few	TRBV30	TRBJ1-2	CAWSVQGAGGYTF	TGTGCCTGGAGTGTCCAGGGGGCGGGAGGCTACACCTTC
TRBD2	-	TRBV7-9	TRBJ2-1	CASSSLAGGVYNEQFF	TGTGCCAGCAGCTCCTTAGCGGGAGGGGTATACAATGAGCAGTTCTTC
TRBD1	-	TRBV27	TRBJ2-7	CASSLGDSYEQYF	TGTGCCAGCAGTTTGGGGGACAGCTACGAGCAGTACTTC
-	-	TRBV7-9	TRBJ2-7	CASSVTGDSYEQYF	TGTGCCAGCAGCGTCACGGGGGACTCCTACGAGCAGTACTTC
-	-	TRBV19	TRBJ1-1	CASSIESVRHTEAFF	TGTGCCAGTAGTATAGAATCCGTCCGTCACACTGAAGCTTTCTTT
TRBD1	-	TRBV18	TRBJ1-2	CASSPAGTGAGYGYTF	TGTGCCAGCTCACCCGCCGGGACAGGGGCCGGCTATGGCTACACCTTC
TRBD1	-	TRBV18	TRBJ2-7	CASSPRSGGQGLYEQYF	TGTGCCAGCTCACCGCGCAGTGGGGGACAGGGTTTGTACGAGCAGTACTTC
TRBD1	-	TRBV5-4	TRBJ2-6	CASSDGTGLGANVLTF	TGTGCCAGCAGCGACGGGACAGGCCTTGGGGCCAACGTCCTGACTTTC
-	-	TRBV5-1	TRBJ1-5	CASSFSVGQPQHF	TGCGCCAGCAGCTTTAGCGTCGGTCAGCCCCAGCATTTT
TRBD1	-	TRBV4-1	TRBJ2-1	CASSRPGQGNEQFF	TGCGCCAGCAGCCGACCGGGACAGGGTAATGAGCAGTTCTTC
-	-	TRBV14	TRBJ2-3	CASSPYYTDTQYF	TGTGCCAGCAGCCCCTATTACACAGATACGCAGTATTTT
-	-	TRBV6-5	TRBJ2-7	CASSYGWQGNGEQYF	TGTGCCAGCAGTTACGGTTGGCAGGGAAATGGCGAGCAGTACTTC
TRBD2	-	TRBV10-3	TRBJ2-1	CAISGGTSGNNEQFF	TGTGCCATCAGTGGCGGGACTAGCGGAAACAATGAGCAGTTCTTC
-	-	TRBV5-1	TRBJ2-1	CASSYYGVGSYNEQFF	TGCGCCAGCAGCTATTACGGGGTAGGGTCCTACAATGAGCAGTTCTTC
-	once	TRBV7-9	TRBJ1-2	CASSRSGVPDGYTF	TGTGCCAGCAGCCGAAGCGGGGTCCCAGATGGCTACACCTTC
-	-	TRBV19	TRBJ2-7	CASSPTVLGEQYF	TGTGCCAGTAGTCCTACAGTGCTGGGTGAGCAGTACTTC
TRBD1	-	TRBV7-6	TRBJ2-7	CASSFTTGESYEQYF	TGTGCCAGCAGCTTCACGACAGGGGAGTCCTACGAGCAGTACTTC
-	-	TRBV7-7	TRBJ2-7	CASSPGTVNRYEQYF	TGTGCCAGCAGCCCGGGGACTGTCAATCGTTACGAGCAGTACTTC
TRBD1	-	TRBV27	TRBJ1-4	CASKVSTGGNEKLFF	TGTGCCAGCAAGGTATCCACAGGGGGCAATGAAAAACTGTTTTTT
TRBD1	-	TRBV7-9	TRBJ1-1	CASSLRQGRPEAFF	TGTGCCAGCAGCCTCCGACAGGGGCGTCCTGAAGCTTTCTTT
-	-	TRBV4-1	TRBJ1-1	CASSVQGPTEAFF	TGCGCCAGCAGTGTCCAGGGTCCCACTGAAGCTTTCTTT
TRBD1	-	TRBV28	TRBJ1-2	CASSFGGTGSYGYTF	TGTGCCAGCAGTTTTGGAGGGACAGGGAGCTATGGCTACACCTTC
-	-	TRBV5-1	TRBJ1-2	CASKPGNDYGYTF	TGCGCCAGCAAACCGGGGAATGACTATGGCTACACCTTC
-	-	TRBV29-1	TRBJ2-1	CSGWGGASYNEQFF	TGCAGTGGATGGGGCGGAGCGTCCTACAATGAGCAGTTCTTC
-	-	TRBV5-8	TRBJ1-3	CASSLMEWISGNTIYF	TGTGCCAGCAGCTTAATGGAGTGGATCTCTGGAAACACCATATATTTT
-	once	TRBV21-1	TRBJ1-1	CASSKEAREVEAFF	TGTGCCAGCAGCAAAGAGGCCAGGGAGGTTGAAGCTTTCTTT
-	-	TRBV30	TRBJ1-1	CAWSRIGDGTEAFF	TGTGCCTGGAGTCGAATCGGGGATGGCACTGAAGCTTTCTTT
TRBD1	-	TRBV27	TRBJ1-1	CASSSTGGVTEAFF	TGTGCCAGCAGTTCGACAGGGGGGGTTACTGAAGCTTTCTTT
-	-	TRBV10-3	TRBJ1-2	CAIREGTLGAPGYTF	TGTGCCATCAGGGAGGGGACCCTGGGGGCACCTGGCTACACCTTC
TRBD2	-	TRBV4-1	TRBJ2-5	CASSPTSGRVRVGSQYF	TGCGCCAGCAGCCCGACTAGCGGGAGGGTCCGTGTCGGGTCCCAGTACTTC
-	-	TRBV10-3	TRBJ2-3	CATKPIGDTQYF	TGTGCCACCAAACCTATCGGAGATACGCAGTATTTT
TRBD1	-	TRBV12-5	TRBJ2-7	CASGRHSGQGFPYEQYF	TGTGCTAGTGGCCGCCACAGTGGACAGGGATTTCCCTACGAGCAGTACTTC
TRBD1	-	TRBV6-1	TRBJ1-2	CASSPDREIYGYTF	TGTGCCAGCAGTCCCGACAGGGAAATCTATGGCTACACCTTC
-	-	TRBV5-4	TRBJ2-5	CASSLEHLDEYF	TGTGCCAGCAGCTTGGAACACCTCGATGAGTACTTC
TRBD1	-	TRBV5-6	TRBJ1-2	CASSFQGVEGYTF	TGTGCCAGCAGCTTTCAGGGGGTTGAAGGCTACACCTTC
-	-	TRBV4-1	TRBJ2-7	CASSQEAQGYEQYF	TGCGCCAGCAGCCAAGAGGCTCAGGGTTACGAGCAGTACTTC
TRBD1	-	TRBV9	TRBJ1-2	CASSPLDRAGYTF	TGTGCCAGCAGCCCATTGGACAGGGCTGGCTACACCTTC
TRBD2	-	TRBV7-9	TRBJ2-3	CASSLDAGGITDTQYF	TGTGCCAGCAGCTTAGACGCGGGAGGGATCACAGATACGCAGTATTTT
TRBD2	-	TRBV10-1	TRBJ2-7	CASSLAGASHEQYF	TGCGCCAGCAGCTTAGCGGGAGCGTCCCACGAGCAGTACTTC
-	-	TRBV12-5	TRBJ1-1	CASGLVQTGGNTEAFF	TGTGCTAGTGGTTTGGTACAAACGGGGGGGAACACTGAAGCTTTCTTT
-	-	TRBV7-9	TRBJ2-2	CASSLQERGELFF	TGTGCCAGCAGCTTGCAAGAGAGGGGGGAGCTGTTTTTT
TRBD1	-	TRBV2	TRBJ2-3	CASSVTGGTDTQYF	TGTGCCAGCAGTGTGACAGGGGGGACAGATACGCAGTATTTT
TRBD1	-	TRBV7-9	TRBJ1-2	CSSSLERTGGNPNYGYTF	TGTTCCAGCAGCTTAGAAAGGACAGGGGGTAATCCTAACTATGGCTACACCTTC
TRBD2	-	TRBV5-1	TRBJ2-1	CASSLVGTSGRGFTEQFF	TGCGCCAGCAGCTTGGTCGGGACTAGCGGGAGGGGCTTCACTGAGCAGTTCTTC
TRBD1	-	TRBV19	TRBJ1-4	CASNDRVNEKLFF	TGTGCCAGTAATGACAGGGTTAATGAAAAACTGTTTTTT
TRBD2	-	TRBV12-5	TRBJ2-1	CASGFRIAGVGEQFF	TGTGCTAGTGGCTTCAGAATAGCGGGAGTGGGTGAGCAGTTCTTC
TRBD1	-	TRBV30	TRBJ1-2	CAWSATGSSGYTF	TGTGCCTGGAGTGCGACAGGGTCCAGTGGCTACACCTTC
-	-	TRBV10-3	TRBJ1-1	CAISEQGSGSEAFF	TGTGCCATCAGTGAGCAAGGGTCGGGATCTGAAGCTTTCTTT
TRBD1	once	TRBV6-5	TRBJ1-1	CASSDSTGALEAFF	TGTGCCAGCAGTGACTCAACAGGGGCCCTTGAAGCTTTCTTT
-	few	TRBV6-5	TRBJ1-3	CASSYSYSSGNTIYF	TGTGCCAGCAGTTACTCGTACAGCTCTGGAAACACCATATATTTT